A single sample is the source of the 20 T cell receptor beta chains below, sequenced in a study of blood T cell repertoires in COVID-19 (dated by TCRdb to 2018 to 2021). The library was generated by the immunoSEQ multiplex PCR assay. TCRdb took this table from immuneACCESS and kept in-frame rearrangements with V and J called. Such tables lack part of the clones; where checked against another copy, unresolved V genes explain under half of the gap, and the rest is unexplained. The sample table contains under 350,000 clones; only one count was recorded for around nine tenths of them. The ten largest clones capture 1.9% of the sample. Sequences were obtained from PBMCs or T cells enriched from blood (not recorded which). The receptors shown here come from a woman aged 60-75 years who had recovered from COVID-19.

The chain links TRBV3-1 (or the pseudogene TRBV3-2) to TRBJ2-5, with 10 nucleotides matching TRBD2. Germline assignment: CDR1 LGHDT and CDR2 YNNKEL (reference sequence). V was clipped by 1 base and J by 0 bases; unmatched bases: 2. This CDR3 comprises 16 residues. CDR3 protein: CASSQVGLAYQETQYF. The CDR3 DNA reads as TGTGCCAGCAGCCAAGTGGGACTAGCGTACCAAGAGACCCAGTACTTC.

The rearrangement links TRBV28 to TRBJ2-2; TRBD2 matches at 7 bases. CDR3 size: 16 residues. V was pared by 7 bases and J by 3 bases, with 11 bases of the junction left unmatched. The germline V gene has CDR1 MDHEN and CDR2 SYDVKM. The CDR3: CASTTARELDTGELFF. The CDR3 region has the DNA TGTGCCAGCACCACAGCGCGGGAGTTGGACACCGGGGAGCTGTTTTTT.

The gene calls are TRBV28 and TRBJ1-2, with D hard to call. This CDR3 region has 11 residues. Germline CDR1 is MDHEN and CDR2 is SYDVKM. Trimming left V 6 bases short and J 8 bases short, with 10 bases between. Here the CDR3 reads CASSSLPGYTF. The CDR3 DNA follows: TGTGCCAGCAGCTCACTTCCGGGCTACACCTTC.

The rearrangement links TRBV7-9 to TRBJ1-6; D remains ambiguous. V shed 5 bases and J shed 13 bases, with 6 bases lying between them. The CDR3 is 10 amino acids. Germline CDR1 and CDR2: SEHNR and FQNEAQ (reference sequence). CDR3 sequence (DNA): TGTGCCAGCAGCGACTTTCCCCTCCACTTT. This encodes CASSDFPLHF.

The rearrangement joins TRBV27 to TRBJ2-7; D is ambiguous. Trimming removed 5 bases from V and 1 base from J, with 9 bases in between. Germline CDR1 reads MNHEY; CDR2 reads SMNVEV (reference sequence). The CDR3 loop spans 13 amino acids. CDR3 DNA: TGTGCCAGCAGTCCCAGGATATCCTACGAGCAGTACTTC. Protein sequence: CASSPRISYEQYF.

Written as DNA, the CDR3 is TGCGCCAGCAGTGAAGCCTCTGGGGCCAACGTCCTGACTTTC. Its protein product is CASSEASGANVLTF. This rearrangement joins TRBV10-2 to TRBJ2-6; no clear D. Germline V gives CDR1 WSHSY, CDR2 SAAADI. Trimming cost V 3 bases and J 0 bases, with 3 bases left between them. This CDR3 is built from 14 residues.

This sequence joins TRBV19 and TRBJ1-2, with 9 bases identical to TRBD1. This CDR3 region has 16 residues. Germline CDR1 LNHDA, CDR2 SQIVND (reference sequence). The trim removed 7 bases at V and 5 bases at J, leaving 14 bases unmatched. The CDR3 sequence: CASTAGTGRLSYGYTF. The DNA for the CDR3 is TGTGCCAGTACCGCAGGGACAGGGCGATTATCTTATGGCTACACCTTC.

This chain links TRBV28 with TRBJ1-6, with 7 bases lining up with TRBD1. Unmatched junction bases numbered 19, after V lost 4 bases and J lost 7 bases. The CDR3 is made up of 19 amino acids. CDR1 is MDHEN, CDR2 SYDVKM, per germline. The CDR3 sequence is CASSSTPGDRVSRNSPLHF. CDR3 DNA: TGTGCCAGCAGTTCCACCCCCGGCGACAGGGTGTCCCGCAATTCACCCCTCCACTTT.

The CDR3 protein is CASSPGGAEHGYTF. The CDR3 nucleotides are TGCGCCAGCAGCCCAGGGGGCGCGGAGCATGGCTACACCTTC. This chain connects TRBV5-1 to TRBJ1-2; 8 positions agree with TRBD1. The V and J ends lost 4 bases and 6 bases, in that order; junction bases with no gene match: 8. Germline assignment: CDR1 SGHRS and CDR2 YFSETQ. The CDR3 covers 14 residues.

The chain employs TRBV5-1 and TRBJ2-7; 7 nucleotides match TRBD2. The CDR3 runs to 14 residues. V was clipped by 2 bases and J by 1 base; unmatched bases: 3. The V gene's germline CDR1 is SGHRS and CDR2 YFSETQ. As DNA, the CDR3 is TGCGCCAGCAGCTTCAGCGGGAAATCCTACGAGCAGTACTTC. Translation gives CASSFSGKSYEQYF.

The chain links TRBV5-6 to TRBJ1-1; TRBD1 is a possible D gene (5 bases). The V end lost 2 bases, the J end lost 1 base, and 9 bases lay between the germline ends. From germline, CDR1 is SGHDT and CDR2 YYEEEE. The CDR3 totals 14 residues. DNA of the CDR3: TGTGCCAGCAGCTTTAGGGGCAGGAACACTGAAGCTTTCTTT. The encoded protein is CASSFRGRNTEAFF.

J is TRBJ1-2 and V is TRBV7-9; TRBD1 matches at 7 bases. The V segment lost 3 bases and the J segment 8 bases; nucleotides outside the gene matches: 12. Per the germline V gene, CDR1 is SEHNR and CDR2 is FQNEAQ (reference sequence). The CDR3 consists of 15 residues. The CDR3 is CASSFDVGGSLGYTF. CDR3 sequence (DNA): TGTGCCAGCAGCTTCGATGTAGGGGGCTCTTTGGGCTACACCTTC.

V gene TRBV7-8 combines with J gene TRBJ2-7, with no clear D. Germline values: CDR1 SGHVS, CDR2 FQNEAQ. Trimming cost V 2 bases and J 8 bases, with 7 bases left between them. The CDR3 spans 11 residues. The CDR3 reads CASSLQVQQYF. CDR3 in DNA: TGTGCCAGCAGCTTACAGGTACAGCAGTACTTC.

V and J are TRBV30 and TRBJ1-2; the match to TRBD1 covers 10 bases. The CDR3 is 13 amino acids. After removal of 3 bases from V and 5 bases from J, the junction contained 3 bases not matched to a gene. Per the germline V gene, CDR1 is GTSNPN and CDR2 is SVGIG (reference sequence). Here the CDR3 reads CAWSGQGGYGYTF. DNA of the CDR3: TGTGCCTGGAGCGGACAGGGGGGTTATGGCTACACCTTC.

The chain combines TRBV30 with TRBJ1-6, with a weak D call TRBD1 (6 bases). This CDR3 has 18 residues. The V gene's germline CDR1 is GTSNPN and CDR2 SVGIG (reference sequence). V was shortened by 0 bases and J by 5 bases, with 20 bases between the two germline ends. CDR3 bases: TGTGCCTGGAGTGTACGACCCCCCGGGACAAATAATAATTCACCCCTCCACTTT. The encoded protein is CAWSVRPPGTNNNSPLHF.

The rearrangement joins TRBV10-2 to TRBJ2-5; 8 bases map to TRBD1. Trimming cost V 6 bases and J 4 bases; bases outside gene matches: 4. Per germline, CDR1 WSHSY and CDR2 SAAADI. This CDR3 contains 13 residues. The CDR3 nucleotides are TGCGCCAGCAGACCGGACAGGGCAGAGACCCAGTACTTC. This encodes CASRPDRAETQYF.

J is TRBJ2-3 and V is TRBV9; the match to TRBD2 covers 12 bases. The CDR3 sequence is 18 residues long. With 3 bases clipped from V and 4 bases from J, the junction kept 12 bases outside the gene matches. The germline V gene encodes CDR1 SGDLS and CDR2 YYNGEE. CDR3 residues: CASSEGPTGTSGSDTQYF. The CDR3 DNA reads TGTGCCAGCAGCGAGGGCCCCACCGGGACTAGCGGGTCAGATACGCAGTATTTT.

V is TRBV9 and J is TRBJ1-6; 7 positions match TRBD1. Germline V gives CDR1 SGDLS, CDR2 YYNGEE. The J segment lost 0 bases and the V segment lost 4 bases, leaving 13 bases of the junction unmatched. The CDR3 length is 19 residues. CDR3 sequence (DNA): TGTGCCAGCAGCTTATCAGGGGGTGGCCTTCTCTCCTATAATTCACCCCTCCACTTT. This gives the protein CASSLSGGGLLSYNSPLHF.

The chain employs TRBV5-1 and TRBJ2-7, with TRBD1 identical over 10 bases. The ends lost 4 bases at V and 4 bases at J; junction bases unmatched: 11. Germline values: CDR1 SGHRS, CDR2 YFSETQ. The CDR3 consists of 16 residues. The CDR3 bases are TGCGCCAGCAGCCCGAACCCGGGACAGGGGCCGTACGAGCAGTACTTC. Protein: CASSPNPGQGPYEQYF.

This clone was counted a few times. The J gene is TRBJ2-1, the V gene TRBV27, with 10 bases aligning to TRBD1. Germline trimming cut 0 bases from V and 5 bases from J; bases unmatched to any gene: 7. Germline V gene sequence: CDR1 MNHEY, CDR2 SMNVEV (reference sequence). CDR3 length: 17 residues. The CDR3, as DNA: TGTGCCAGCAGTTTATCCAATCGGGACAGGGGAAACAATGAGCAGTTCTTC. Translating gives CASSLSNRDRGNNEQFF.